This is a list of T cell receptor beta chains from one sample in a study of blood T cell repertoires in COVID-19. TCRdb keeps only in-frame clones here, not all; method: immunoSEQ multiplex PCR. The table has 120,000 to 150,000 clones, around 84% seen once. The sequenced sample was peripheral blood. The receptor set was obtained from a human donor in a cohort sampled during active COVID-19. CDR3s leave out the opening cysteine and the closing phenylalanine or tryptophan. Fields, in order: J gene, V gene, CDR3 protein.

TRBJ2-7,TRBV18,ASSPPTDRGTYEQY
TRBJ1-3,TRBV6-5,ASSPRVTGNTIY
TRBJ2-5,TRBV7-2,ASSYKVREGLVQETQY
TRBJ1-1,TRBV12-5,ASGLVPWREDPNGSTEAF
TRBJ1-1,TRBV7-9,ASSSAGTPLFSEAF
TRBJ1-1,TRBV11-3,ASSLGQNTEAF
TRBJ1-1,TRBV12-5,ASGQGTEAF
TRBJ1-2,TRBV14,ASSQDTYYGYT
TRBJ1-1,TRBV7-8,ASSWDSVNTEAF
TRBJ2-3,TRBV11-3,ASSRAAGADTQY
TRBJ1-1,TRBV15,ATSRDRVGTEAF
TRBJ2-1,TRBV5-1,ASSLESGGALGSYNEQF
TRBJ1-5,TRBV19,ASSIQVVRRIQRGNQPQH
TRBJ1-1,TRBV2,AIFGGRTEAF
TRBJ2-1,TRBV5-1,ASRYNNEQF
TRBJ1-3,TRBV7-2,ASSTTGWDGNTIY
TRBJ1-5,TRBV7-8,ASSGWAEINQPQH
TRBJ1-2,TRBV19,ASSIKSRVQTYGYT
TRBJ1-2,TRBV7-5,ARSPGGPGSVYGYT
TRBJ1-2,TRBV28,ASSWGTGGLQNYGYT
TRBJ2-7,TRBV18,ASSPLGQPYEQY
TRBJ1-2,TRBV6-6,ASSYLQGSRGYT
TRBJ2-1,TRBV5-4,ASSLGTSNSYNEQF
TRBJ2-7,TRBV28,ASSLPFGGASEQY
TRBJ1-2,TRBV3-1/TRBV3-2,ASSQDGGYGYT
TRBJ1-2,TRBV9,ASSVGALRDDYGYT
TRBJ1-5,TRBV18,ASSPFEGQPQH
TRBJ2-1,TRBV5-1,ASSLSLEQF
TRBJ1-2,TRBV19,ASSTRGQANGYT
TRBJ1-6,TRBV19,ASSNREKNSPLH
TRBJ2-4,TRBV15,ATSRDLAGRGAKNIQY
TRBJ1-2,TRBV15,ATSRDPLPGGYGYT
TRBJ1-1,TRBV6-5,ASSIRDRGDEAF
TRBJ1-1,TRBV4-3,ASSQLQGNTEAF
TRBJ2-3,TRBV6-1,ASSASRAGGSTDTQY
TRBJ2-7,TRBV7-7,ASSPRTGHYEQY
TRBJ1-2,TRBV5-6,ASSRGGFFSGGYT
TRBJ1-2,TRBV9,ASSHPGQGAHGYT
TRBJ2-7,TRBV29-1,SANLQGIVSYEQY
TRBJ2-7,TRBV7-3,ASSIGTGAYEQY
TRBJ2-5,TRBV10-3,AILAHQGETQY
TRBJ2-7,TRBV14,ASSQGTSGVYEQY
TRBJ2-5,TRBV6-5,ASSYGQRERTQY
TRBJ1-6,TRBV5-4,ASSLTGSYNSPLH
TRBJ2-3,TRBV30,AWSPGTGLTDTQY
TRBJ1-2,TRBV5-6,ASSLGRAGRLSGYT
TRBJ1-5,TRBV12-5,ASANENGGNQPQH